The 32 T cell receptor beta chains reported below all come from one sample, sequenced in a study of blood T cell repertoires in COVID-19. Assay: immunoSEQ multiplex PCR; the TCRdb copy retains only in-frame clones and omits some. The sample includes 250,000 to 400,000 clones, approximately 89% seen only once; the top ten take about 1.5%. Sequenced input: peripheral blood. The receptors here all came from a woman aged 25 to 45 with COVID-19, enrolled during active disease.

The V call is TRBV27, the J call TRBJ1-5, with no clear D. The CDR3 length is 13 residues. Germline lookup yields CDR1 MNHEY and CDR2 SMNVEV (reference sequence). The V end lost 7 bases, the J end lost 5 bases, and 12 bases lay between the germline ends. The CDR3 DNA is TGTGCCAGCAAGTTGGCATTTGATCAGCCCCAGCATTTT. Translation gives CASKLAFDQPQHF.

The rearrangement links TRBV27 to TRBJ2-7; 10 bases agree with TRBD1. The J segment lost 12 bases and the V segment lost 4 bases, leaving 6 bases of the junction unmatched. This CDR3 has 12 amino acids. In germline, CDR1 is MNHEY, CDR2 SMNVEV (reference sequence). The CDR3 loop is CASSSRDRGLYF. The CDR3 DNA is TGTGCCAGCAGTTCCCGGGACAGGGGCCTGTACTTC.

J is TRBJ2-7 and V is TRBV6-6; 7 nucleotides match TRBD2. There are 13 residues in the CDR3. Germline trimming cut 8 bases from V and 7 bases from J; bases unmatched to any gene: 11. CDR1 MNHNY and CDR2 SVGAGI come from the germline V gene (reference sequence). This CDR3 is CASSGGGMREQYF. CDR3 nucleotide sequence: TGTGCCAGCTCTGGCGGGGGTATGAGAGAGCAGTACTTC.

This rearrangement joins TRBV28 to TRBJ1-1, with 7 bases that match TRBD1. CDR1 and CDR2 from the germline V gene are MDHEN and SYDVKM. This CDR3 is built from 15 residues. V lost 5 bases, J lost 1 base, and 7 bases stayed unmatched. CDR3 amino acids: CASSVSTGRNTEAFF. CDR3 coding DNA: TGTGCCAGCAGTGTTTCGACAGGGCGGAACACTGAAGCTTTCTTT.

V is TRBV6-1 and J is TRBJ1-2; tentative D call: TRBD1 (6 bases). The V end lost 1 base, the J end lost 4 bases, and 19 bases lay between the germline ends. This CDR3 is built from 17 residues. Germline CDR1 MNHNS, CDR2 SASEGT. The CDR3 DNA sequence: TGTGCCAGCAGTGAAGAAGGAGGGGGGGCAGGGCTCTATGGCTACACCTTC. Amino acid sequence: CASSEEGGGAGLYGYTF.

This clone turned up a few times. As DNA, the CDR3 is TGCGCCAGCAGAATCCGGGACAGGGGGAATGAGCAGTTCTTC. Translating gives CASRIRDRGNEQFF. The chain is built from TRBV5-1 and TRBJ2-1, with 11 positions matching TRBD1. CDR1 SGHRS and CDR2 YFSETQ come from the germline V gene. The CDR3 spans 14 residues. With 5 bases clipped from V and 7 bases from J, the junction kept 5 bases outside the gene matches.

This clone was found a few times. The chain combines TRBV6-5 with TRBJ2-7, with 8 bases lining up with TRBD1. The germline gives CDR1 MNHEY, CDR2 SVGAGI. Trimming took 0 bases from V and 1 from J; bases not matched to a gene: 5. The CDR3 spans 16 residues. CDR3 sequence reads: CASSYSMGQESYEQYF. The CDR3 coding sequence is TGTGCCAGCAGTTACTCGATGGGACAGGAGTCCTACGAGCAGTACTTC.

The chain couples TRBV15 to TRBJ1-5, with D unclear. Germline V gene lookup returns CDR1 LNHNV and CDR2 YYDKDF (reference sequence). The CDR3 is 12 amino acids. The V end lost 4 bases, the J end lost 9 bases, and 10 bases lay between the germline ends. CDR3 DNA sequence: TGTGCCACCAGCATCAGAACGGGGCCCCAGCATTTT. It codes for CATSIRTGPQHF.

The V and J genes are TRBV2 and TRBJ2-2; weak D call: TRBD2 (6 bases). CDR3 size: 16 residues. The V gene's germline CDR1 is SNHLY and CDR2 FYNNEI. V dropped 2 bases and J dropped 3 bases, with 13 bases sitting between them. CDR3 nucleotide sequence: TGTGCCAGCAGTGAAAGGTCTAGCGCGTACACCGGGGAGCTGTTTTTT. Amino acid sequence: CASSERSSAYTGELFF.

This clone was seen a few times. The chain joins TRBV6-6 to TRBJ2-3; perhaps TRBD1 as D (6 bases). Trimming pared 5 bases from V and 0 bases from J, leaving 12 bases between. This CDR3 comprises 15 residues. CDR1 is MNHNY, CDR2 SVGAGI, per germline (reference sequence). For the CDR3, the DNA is TGTGCCAGCAGTCGGACAGCCTCTAGCACAGATACGCAGTATTTT. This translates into CASSRTASSTDTQYF.

The CDR3 DNA reads as TGTGCCAGCAGCCCAAAGAACATGAACACTGAAGCTTTCTTT. Translation: CASSPKNMNTEAFF. This rearrangement joins TRBV7-2 to TRBJ1-1; D unclear. The CDR3 is 14 residues long. Germline V gene sequence: CDR1 SGHTA, CDR2 FQGNSA. Between the trimmed V and J ends, which lost 5 bases and 0 bases, there was a span of 10 bases. Full variable domain (remainder filled in from reference TRBV7-2 and TRBJ1-1): GAGVSQSPSNKVTEKGKDVELRCDPISGHTALYWYRQSLGQGLEFLIYFQGNSAPDKSGLPSDRFSAERTGGSVSTLTIQRTQQEDSAVYLCASSPKNMNTEAFFGQGTRLTVV.

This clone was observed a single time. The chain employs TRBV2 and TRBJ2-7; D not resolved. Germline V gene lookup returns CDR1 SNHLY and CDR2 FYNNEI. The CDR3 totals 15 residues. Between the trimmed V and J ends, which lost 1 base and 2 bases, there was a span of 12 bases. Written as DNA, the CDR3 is TGTGCCAGCAGTGAAGATAGTCGGCAGGCCTACGAGCAGTACGTC. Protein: CASSEDSRQAYEQYV.

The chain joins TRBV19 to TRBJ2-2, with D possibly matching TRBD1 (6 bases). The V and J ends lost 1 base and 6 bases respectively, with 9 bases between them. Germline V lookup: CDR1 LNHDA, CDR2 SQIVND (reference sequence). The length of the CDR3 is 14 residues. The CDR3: CASSIGSGAGELFF. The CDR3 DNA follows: TGTGCCAGTAGTATAGGTTCAGGGGCCGGGGAGCTGTTTTTT. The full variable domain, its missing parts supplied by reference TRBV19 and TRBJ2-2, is DGGITQSPKYLFRKEGQNVTLSCEQNLNHDAMYWYRQDPGQGLRLIYYSQIVNDFQKGDIAEGYSVSREKKESFPLTVTSAQKNPTAFYLCASSIGSGAGELFFGEGSRLTVL.

Here the CDR3 DNA reads TGTGCTAGTGGTTGGGGGACAGGGGCAGGCGATGAGCAGTTCTTC. Its protein is CASGWGTGAGDEQFF. This chain links TRBV12-5 with TRBJ2-1; TRBD1 aligns across 10 bases. The junction had 8 bases not matched to a gene; V was cut back by 4 bases and J by 8 bases. CDR3 length: 15 residues. CDR1 is LGHNT, CDR2 FRNRAP, per germline.

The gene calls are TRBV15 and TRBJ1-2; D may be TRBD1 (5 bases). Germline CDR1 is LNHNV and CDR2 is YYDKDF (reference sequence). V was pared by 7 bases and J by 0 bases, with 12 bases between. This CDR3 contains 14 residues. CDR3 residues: CATNQGHTNYGYTF. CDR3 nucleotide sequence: TGTGCCACCAACCAAGGACACACTAACTATGGCTACACCTTC.

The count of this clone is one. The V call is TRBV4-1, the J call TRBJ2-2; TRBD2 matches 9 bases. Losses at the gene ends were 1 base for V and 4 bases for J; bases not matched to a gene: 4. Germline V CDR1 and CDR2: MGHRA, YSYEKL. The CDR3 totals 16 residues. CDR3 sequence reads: CASSQVGGGVTGELFF. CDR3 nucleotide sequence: TGCGCCAGCAGCCAAGTTGGCGGGGGGGTCACCGGGGAGCTGTTTTTT.

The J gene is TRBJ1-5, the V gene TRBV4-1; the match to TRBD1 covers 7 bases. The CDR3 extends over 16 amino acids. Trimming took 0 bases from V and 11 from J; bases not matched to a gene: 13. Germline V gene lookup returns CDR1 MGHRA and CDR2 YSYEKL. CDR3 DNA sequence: TGCGCCAGCAGCCAAGATCAGGGGACAGCCTCCCAGGCCCAGCATTTT. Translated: CASSQDQGTASQAQHF.

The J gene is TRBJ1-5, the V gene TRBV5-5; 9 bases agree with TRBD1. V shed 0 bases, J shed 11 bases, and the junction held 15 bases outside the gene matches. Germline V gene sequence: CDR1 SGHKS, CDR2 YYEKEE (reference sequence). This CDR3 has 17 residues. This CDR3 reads CASSLGPVSGQGRAQHF. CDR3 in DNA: TGTGCCAGCAGCTTGGGCCCCGTGAGTGGACAGGGGAGGGCCCAGCATTTT.

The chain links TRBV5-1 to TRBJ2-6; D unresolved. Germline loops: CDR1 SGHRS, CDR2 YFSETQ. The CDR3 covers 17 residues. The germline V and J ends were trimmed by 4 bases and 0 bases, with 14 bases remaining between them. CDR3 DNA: TGCGCCAGCAGCAAGCAGCCTGGGCTCTCTGGGGCCAACGTCCTGACTTTC. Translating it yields CASSKQPGLSGANVLTF.

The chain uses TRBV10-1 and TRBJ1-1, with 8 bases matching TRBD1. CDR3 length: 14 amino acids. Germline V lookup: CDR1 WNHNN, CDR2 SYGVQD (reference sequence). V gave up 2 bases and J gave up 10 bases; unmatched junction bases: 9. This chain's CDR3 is CASSETRTGQLAFF. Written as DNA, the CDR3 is TGCGCCAGCAGTGAGACACGGACAGGGCAGCTAGCTTTCTTT.

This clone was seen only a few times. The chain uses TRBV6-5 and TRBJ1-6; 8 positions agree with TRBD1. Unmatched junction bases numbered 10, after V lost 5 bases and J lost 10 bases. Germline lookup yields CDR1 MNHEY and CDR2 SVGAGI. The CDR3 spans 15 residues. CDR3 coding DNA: TGTGCCAGCAGTCCCATCGACAGGGGTGCCTCACCCCTCCACTTT. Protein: CASSPIDRGASPLHF.

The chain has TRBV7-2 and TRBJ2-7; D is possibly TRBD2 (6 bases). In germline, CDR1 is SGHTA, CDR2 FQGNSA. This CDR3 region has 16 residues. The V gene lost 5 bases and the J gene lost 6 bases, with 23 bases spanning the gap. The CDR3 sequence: CASSVEGQRSGREQYF. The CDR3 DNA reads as TGTGCCAGCAGCGTGGAGGGGCAAAGATCAGGGCGCGAGCAGTACTTC.

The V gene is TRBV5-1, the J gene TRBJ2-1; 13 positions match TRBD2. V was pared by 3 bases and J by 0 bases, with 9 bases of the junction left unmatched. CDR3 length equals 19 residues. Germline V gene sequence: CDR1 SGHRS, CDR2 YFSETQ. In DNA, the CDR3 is TGCGCCAGCAGCTCTCACGGGACTAGCGGGACGAGCTCCTACAATGAGCAGTTCTTC. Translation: CASSSHGTSGTSSYNEQFF.

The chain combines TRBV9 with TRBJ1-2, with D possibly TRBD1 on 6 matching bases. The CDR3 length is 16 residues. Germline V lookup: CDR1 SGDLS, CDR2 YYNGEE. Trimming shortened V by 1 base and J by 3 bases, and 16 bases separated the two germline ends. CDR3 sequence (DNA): TGTGCCAGCAGCGTACAGGGGAGAGAGGGGGACTATGGCTACACCTTC. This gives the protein CASSVQGREGDYGYTF.

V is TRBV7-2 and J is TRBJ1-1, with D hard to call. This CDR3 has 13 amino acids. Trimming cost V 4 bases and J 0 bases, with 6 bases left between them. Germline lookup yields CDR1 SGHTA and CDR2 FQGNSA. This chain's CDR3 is CASSYSMNTEAFF. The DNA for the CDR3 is TGTGCCAGCAGCTACAGCATGAACACTGAAGCTTTCTTT.

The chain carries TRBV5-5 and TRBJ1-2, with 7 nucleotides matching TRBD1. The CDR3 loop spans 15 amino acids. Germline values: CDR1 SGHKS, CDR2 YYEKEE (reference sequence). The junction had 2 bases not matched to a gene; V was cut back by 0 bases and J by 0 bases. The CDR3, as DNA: TGTGCCAGCAGCTTGGCTCAGGGGGCTAACTATGGCTACACCTTC. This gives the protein CASSLAQGANYGYTF.

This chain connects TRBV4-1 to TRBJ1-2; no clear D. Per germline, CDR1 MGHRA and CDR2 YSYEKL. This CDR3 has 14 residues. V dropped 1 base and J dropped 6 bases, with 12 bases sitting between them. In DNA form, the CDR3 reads TGCGCCAGCAGCCAAGTGGGTGTGGAGGATGGCTACACCTTC. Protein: CASSQVGVEDGYTF.

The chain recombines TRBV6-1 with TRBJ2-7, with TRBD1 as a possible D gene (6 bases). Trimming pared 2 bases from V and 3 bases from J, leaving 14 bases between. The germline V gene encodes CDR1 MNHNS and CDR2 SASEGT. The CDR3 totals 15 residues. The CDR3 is CASSEQDSENYEQYV. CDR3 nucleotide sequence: TGTGCCAGCAGTGAACAGGACAGCGAGAACTACGAGCAGTACGTC.

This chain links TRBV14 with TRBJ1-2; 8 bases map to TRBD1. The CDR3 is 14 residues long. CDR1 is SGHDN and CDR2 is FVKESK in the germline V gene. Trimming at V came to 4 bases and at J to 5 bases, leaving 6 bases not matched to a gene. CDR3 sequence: CASSLDRGGYGYTF. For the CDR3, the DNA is TGTGCCAGCAGCCTCGACAGGGGTGGATATGGCTACACCTTC.

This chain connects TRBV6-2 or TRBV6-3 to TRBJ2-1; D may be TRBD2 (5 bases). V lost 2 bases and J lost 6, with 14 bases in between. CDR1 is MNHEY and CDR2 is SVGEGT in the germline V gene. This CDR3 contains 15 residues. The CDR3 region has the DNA TGTGCCAGCAGTTACCCAGGTGCCGGGGTCAATGAGCAGTTCTTC. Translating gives CASSYPGAGVNEQFF.

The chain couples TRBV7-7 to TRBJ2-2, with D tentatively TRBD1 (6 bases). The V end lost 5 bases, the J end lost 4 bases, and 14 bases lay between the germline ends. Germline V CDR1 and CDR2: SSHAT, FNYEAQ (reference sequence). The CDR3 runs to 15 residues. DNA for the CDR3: TGTGCCAGCAGCCCCTCGGACAGCGGCACCGGGGAGCTGTTTTTT. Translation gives CASSPSDSGTGELFF.

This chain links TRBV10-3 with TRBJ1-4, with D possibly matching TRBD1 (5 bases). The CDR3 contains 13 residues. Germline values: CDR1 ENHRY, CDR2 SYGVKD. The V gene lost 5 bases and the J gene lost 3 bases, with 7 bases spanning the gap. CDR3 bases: TGTGCCATCAGTCAGGGCGCTAATGAAAAACTGTTTTTT. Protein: CAISQGANEKLFF.